Reported below is one T cell receptor beta chain. The source of the sample is a study of shared clonotypes between healthy human individuals. The protocol was immunoSEQ multiplex PCR, while the TCRdb copy is restricted to in-frame clones and leaves out a portion. There are some 1 million clones in the sample; more than 65% occur only once, and around 1.5% lies in the top ten. The CDR3 is 14 residues long. The germline V and J ends were trimmed by 0 bases and 5 bases, with 10 bases remaining between them. CDR1 is MNHEY, CDR2 SVGAGI, per germline. Sequencing input: memory CD4+ T cells sorted from blood. Subset specified: CD45RA-negative fraction. The V call is TRBV6-5, the J call TRBJ1-1, with a weak D call TRBD1 (6 bases). The origin of this receptor is a man aged 18 to 30 in good health. CDR3 residues: CASSYSRGRTEAFF. The CDR3 bases are TGTGCCAGCAGTTACTCACGGGGGCGAACTGAAGCTTTCTTT.